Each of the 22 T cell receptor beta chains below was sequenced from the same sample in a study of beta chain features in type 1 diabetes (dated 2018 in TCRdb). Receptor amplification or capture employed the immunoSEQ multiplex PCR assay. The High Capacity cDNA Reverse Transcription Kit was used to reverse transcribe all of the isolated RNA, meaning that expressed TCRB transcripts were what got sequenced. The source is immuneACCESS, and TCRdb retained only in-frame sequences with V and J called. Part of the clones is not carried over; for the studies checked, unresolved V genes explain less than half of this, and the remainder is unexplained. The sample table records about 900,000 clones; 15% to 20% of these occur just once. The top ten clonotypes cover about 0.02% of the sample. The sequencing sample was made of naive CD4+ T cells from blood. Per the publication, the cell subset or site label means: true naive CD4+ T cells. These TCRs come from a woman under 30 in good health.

For the CDR3, the DNA is TGTGCCAGCAGCCCTACAGGGGGCCTGACCACAGATACGCAGTATTTT. As protein: CASSPTGGLTTDTQYF. The V gene is TRBV7-9, the J gene TRBJ2-3, with 9 bases fitting TRBD1. The CDR3 spans 16 residues. Germline CDR1 reads SEHNR; CDR2 reads FQNEAQ (reference sequence). The V gene end was trimmed by 5 bases and the J gene end by 2 bases; junction bases not matched to a gene: 8.

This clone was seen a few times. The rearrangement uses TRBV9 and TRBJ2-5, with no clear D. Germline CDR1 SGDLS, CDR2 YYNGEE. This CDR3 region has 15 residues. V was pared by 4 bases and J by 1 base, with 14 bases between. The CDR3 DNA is TGTGCCAGCAGCTCAAGCACCCGGGCCCAAGAGACCCAGTACTTC. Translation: CASSSSTRAQETQYF.

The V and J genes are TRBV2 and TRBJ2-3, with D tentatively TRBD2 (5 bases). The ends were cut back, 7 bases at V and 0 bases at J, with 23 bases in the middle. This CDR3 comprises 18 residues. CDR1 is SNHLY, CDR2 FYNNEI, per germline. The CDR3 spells CASNLAGLLNWSTDTQYF. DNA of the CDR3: TGTGCCAGCAACCTCGCAGGACTGCTAAACTGGAGCACAGATACGCAGTATTTT.

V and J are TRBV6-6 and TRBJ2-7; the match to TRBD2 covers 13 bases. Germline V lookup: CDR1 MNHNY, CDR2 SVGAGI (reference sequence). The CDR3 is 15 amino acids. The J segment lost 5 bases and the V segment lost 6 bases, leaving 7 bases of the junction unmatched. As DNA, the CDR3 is TGTGCCAGCAGCCGGACTAGCGGGAGAGAGAACGAGCAGTACTTC. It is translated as CASSRTSGRENEQYF.

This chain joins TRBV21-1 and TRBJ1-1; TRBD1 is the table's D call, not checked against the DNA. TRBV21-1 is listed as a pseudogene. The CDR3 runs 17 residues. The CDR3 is CASSKRARDRAYTEAFF. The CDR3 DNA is TGTGCCAGCAGCAAAAGAGCCCGGGACAGGGCGTACACTGAAGCTTTCTTT.

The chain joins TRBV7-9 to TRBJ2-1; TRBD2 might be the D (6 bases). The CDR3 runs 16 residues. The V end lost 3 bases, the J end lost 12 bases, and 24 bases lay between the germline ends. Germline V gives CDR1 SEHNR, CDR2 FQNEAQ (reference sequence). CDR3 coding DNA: TGTGCCAGCAGCTTCGGGAGCCCAGGGAGCTTCATCGGGCAGTTCTTC. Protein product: CASSFGSPGSFIGQFF.

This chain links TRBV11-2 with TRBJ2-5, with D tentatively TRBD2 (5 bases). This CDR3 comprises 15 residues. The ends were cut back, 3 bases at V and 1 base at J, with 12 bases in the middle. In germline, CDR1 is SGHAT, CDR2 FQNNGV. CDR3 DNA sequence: TGTGCCAGCAGCTTCCTAGGACTGATCCAAGAGACCCAGTACTTC. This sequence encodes CASSFLGLIQETQYF.

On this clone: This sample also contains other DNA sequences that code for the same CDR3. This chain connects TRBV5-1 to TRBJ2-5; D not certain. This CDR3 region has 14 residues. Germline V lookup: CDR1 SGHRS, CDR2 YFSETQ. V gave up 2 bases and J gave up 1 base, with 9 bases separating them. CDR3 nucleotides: TGCGCCAGCAGCTTAGCAGGATCCCAAGAGACCCAGTACTTC. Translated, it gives CASSLAGSQETQYF.

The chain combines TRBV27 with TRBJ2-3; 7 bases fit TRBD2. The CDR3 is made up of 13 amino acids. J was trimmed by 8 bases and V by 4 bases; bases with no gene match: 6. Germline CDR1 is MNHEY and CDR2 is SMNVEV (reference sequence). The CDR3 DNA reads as TGTGCCAGCAGTTCAGCGGGATCCCGTACGCAGTATTTT. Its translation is CASSSAGSRTQYF.

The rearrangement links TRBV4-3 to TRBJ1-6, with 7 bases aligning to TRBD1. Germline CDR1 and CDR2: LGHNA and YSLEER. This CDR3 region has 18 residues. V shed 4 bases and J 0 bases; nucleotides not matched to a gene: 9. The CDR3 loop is CASSPGPGQSSYNSPLHF. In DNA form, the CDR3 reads TGCGCCAGCAGCCCAGGCCCGGGACAGAGCTCCTATAATTCACCCCTCCACTTT.

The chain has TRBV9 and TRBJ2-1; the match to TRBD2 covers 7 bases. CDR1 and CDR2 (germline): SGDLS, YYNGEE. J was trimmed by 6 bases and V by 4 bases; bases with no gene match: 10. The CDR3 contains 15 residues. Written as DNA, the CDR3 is TGTGCCAGCAGCCCCGGACTAGGCACGATCAATGAGCAGTTCTTC. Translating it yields CASSPGLGTINEQFF.

CDR3: CASRPTGGSGNTIYF. CDR3 bases: TGCGCCAGCAGACCAACAGGGGGCTCTGGAAACACCATATATTTT. The chain couples TRBV5-1 to TRBJ1-3; 8 bases fit TRBD1. The CDR3 runs to 15 residues. The junction had 4 bases not matched to a gene; V was cut back by 5 bases and J by 0 bases. CDR1 and CDR2 from the germline V gene are SGHRS and YFSETQ.

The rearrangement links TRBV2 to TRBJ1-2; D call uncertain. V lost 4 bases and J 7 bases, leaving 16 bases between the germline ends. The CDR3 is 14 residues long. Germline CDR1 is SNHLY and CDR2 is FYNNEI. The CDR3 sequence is CASSARAQPSGYTF. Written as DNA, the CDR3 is TGTGCCAGCAGTGCTAGGGCCCAACCAAGTGGCTACACCTTC.

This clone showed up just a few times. The CDR3 loop reads CASSSGTSGSTDTQYF. CDR3 coding DNA: TGTGCCAGCAGCTCCGGGACTAGCGGTAGCACAGATACGCAGTATTTT. The V and J genes are TRBV7-9 and TRBJ2-3; 11 bases are a match to TRBD2. This CDR3 comprises 16 residues. CDR1 and CDR2 from the germline V gene are SEHNR and FQNEAQ (reference sequence). Trimming at V came to 4 bases and at J to 0 bases, leaving 3 bases not matched to a gene. The full variable domain, in which reference TRBV7-9 and TRBJ2-3 provide the parts outside the CDR3, is DTGVSQNPRHKITKRGQNVTFRCDPISEHNRLYWYRQTLGQGPEFLTYFQNEAQLEKSRLLSDRFSAERPKGSFSTLEIQRTEQGDSAMYLCASSSGTSGSTDTQYFGPGTRLTVL.

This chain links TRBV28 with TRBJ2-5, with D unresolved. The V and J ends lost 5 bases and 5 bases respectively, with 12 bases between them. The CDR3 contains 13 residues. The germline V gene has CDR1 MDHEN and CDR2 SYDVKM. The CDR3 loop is CASSLTRRETQYF. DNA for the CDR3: TGTGCCAGCAGTCTAACTCGGCGGGAGACCCAGTACTTC.

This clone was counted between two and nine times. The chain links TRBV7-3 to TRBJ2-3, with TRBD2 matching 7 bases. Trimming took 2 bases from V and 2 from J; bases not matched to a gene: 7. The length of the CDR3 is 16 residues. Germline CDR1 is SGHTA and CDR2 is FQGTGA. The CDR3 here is CASSLPGTKITDTQYF. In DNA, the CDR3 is TGTGCCAGCAGCTTACCCGGGACTAAAATCACAGATACGCAGTATTTT.

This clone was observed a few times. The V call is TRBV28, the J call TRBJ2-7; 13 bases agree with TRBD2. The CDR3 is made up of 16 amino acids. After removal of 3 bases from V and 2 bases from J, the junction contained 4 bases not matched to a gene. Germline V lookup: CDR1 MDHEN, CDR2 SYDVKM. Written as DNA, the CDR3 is TGTGCCAGCAGTTTGGTCGGGACTAGCGGGACCTACGAGCAGTACTTC. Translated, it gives CASSLVGTSGTYEQYF.

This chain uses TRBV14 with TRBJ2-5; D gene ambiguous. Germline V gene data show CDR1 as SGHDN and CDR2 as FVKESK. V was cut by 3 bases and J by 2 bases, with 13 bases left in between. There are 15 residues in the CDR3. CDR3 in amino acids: CASSQAYRKQETQYF. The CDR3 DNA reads TGTGCCAGCAGCCAGGCATACAGAAAACAAGAGACCCAGTACTTC. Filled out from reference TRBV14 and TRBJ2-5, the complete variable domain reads EAGVTQFPSHSVIEKGQTVTLRCDPISGHDNLYWYRRVMGKEIKFLLHFVKESKQDESGMPNNRFLAERTGGTYSTLKVQPAELEDSGVYFCASSQAYRKQETQYFGPGTRLLVL.

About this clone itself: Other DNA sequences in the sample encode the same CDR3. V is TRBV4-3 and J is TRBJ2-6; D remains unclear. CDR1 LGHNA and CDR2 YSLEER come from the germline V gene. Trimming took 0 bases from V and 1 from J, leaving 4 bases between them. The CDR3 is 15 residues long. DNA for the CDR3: TGCGCCAGCAGCCAAGAGGGTTCTGGGGCCAACGTCCTGACTTTC. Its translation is CASSQEGSGANVLTF.

In DNA form, the CDR3 reads TGTGCCAGCAGACCCTCCAGCGCTGGCTCCTACAATGAGCAGTTCTTC. Protein sequence: CASRPSSAGSYNEQFF. V usage is TRBV6-6 and J usage is TRBJ2-1, with D hard to call. Germline V gene sequence: CDR1 MNHNY, CDR2 SVGAGI (reference sequence). CDR3 size: 16 residues. V shed 6 bases and J shed 0 bases, with 15 bases lying between them.

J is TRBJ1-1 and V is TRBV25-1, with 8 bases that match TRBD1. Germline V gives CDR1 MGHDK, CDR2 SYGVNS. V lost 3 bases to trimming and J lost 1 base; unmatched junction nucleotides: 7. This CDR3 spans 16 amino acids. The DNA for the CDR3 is TGTGCCAGCAGTGACTACGCCGGGACAGGGAACACTGAAGCTTTCTTT. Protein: CASSDYAGTGNTEAFF.

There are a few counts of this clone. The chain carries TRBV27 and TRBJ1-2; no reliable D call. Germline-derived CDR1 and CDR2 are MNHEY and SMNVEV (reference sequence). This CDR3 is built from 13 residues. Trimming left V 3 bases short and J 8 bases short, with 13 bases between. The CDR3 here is CASSLSSSLGYTF. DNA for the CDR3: TGTGCCAGCAGTTTGTCCAGTTCCCTAGGCTACACCTTC.